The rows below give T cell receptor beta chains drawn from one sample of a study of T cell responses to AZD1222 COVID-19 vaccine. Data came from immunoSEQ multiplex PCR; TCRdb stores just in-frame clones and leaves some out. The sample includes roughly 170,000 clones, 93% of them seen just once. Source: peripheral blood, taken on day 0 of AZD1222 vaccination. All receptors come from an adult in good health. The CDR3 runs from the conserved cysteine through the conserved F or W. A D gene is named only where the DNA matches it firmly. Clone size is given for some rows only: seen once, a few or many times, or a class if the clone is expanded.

TGCGCCAGCAGCTTGACGGGACAGGGTTATGAGCAGTTCTTC	CASSLTGQGYEQFF	-	TRBV5-1	TRBJ2-1	TRBD1
TGTGCCAGCAGTGCCCTCCAGACAGTGATCTACGAGCAGTACTTC	CASSALQTVIYEQYF	-	TRBV2	TRBJ2-7	-
TGTGCCAGCAGTCTCGGGACAGCATATTTCTTC	CASSLGTAYFF	-	TRBV12-3/TRBV12-4	TRBJ2-1	TRBD1
TGTGCCAGTAGTCCGCAACATTGGCAGGAGGGAAAACCCCTCCACTTT	CASSPQHWQEGKPLHF	-	TRBV19	TRBJ1-6	-
TGTGCCAGCAGGGGCAGGACAGGGGGCACTGAAGCTTTCTTT	CASRGRTGGTEAFF	-	TRBV2	TRBJ1-1	TRBD1
TGTGCCAGCAGTTCCCCCTCTGCGGGGGGGTATATAGATACGCAGTATTTT	CASSSPSAGGYIDTQYF	-	TRBV27	TRBJ2-3	TRBD2
TGTGCCAGCAGTGTTACCGGGACCAGCACAGATACGCAGTATTTT	CASSVTGTSTDTQYF	-	TRBV28	TRBJ2-3	-
TGTGCCAGCAGTGACACCTCGCTTACGGGACGGATAAATGAGCAGTTCTTC	CASSDTSLTGRINEQFF	-	TRBV6-1	TRBJ2-1	-
TGTGCCATCAGCCCGGGACAGGGACTCTCCTACGAGCAGTACTTC	CAISPGQGLSYEQYF	-	TRBV10-3	TRBJ2-7	TRBD1
TGTGCCAGCAGTTCTCCCTCCCTGAACACAGATACGCAGTATTTT	CASSSPSLNTDTQYF	-	TRBV6-5	TRBJ2-3	-
TGTGCCAGCAGTCAATACGGCGGCACTGAAGCTTTCTTT	CASSQYGGTEAFF	-	TRBV6-2/TRBV6-3	TRBJ1-1	-
TGTGCCATCAGTGAAAACTCCCGGCGAGAGACCCAGTACTTC	CAISENSRRETQYF	-	TRBV10-3	TRBJ2-5	-
TGTGCCAGCAGCGAGAGGGGACAGGGCCGGGGCTACACCTTC	CASSERGQGRGYTF	once	TRBV7-9	TRBJ1-2	TRBD1
TGTGCCAGCAGATACGGGGGGCAGGGAGAGACCCAGTACTTC	CASRYGGQGETQYF	-	TRBV6-5	TRBJ2-5	-
TGTGCCAGCAGGTGGGGCGCTGAGAATGAGTATGGCTACACCTTC	CASRWGAENEYGYTF	-	TRBV27	TRBJ1-2	-
TGTGCCAGCAGCGTTGGCAGGGGCTCCTACGAGCAGTACTTC	CASSVGRGSYEQYF	-	TRBV9	TRBJ2-7	-